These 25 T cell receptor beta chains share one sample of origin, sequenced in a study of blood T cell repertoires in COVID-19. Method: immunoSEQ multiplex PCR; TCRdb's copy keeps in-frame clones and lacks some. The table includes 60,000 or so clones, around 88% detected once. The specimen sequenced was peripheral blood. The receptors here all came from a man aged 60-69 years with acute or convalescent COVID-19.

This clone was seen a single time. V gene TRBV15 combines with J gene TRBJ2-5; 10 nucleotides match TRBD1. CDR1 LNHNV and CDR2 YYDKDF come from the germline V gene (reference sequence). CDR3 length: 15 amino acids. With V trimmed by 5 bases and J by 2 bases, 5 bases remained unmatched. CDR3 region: CATSWTGGRQETQYF. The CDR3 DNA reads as TGTGCCACCAGCTGGACAGGGGGGAGACAAGAGACCCAGTACTTC. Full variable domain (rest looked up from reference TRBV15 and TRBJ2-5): DAMVIQNPRYQVTQFGKPVTLSCSQTLNHNVMYWYQQKSSQAPKLLFHYYDKDFNNEADTPDNFQSRRPNTSFCFLDIRSPGLGDTAMYLCATSWTGGRQETQYFGPGTRLLVL.

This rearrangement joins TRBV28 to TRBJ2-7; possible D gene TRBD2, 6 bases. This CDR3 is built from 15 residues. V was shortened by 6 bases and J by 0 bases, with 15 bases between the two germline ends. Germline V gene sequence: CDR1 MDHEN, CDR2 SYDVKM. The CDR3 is CASRPGGASSYEQYF. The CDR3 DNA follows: TGTGCCAGCAGACCCGGAGGGGCGAGCTCCTACGAGCAGTACTTC.

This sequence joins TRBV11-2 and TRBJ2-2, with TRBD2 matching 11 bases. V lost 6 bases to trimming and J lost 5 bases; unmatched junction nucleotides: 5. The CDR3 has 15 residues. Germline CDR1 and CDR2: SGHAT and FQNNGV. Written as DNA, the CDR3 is TGTGCCAGCAGGGGGACTAGCGGACATACCGGGGAGCTGTTTTTT. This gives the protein CASRGTSGHTGELFF.

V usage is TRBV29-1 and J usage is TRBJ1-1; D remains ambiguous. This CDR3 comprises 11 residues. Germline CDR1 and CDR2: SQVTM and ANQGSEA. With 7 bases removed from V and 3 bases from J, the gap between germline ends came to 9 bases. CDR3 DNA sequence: TGCAGCGGGGAGGTAGACACTGAAGCTTTCTTT. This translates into CSGEVDTEAFF.

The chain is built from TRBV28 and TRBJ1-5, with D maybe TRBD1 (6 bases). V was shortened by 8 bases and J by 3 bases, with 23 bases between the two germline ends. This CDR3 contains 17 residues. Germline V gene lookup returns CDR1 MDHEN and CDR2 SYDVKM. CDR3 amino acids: CASSWSPNRAPNQPQHF. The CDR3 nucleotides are TGTGCCAGCTCTTGGAGCCCTAACAGGGCTCCCAATCAGCCCCAGCATTTT.

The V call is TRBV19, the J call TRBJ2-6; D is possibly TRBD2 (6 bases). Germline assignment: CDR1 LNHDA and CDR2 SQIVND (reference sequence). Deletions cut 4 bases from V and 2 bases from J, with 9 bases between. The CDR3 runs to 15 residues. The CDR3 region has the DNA TGTGCCAGTAGTAGCTGGGGGGCTGGGGCCAACGTCCTGACTTTC. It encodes CASSSWGAGANVLTF.

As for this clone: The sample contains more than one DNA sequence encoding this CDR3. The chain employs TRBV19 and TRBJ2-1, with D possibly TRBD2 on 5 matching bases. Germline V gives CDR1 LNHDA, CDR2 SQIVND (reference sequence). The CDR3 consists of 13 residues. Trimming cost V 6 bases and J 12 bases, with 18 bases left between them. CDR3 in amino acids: CASRIEGVGPQFF. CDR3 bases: TGTGCCAGTAGAATTGAGGGAGTCGGCCCGCAGTTCTTC.

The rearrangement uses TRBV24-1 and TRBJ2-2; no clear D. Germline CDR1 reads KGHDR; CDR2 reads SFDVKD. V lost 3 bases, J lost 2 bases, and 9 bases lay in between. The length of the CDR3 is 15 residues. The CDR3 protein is CATSDVRHNTGELFF. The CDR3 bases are TGTGCCACCAGTGATGTCAGGCATAACACCGGGGAGCTGTTTTTT.

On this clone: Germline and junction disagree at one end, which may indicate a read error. The CDR3 protein is CASSLGSSGRWDF. DNA of the CDR3: TGTGCCAGCAGCTTAGGTTCTAGCGGGAGGTGGGATTTT. This chain uses TRBV7-9 with TRBJ2-3; 11 bases line up with TRBD2. This CDR3 is built from 13 residues. Germline CDR1 reads SEHNR; CDR2 reads FQNEAQ (reference sequence).

The chain's CDR3 is CASSMSGGGYNEQFF. The CDR3 DNA sequence: TGTGCCAGTAGTATGAGCGGGGGAGGCTACAATGAGCAGTTCTTC. This chain connects TRBV19 to TRBJ2-1, with 8 bases aligning to TRBD2. V lost 3 bases and J lost 3; bases outside the gene matches: 4. The germline CDR1 and CDR2 sequences are LNHDA and SQIVND (reference sequence). There are 15 residues in the CDR3.

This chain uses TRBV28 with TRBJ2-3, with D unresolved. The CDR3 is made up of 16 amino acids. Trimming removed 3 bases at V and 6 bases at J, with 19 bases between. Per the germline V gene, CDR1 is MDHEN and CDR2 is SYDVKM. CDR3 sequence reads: CASSFQFSWRRDTQYF. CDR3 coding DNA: TGTGCCAGCAGTTTTCAATTCTCGTGGCGGCGCGATACGCAGTATTTT.

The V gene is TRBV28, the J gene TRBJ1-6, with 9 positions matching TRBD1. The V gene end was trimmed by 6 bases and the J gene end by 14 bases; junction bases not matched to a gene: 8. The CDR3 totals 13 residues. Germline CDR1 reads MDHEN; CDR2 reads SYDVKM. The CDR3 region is CASSKDRGRALHF. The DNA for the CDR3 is TGTGCCAGCAGCAAAGACAGGGGGAGGGCCCTCCACTTT. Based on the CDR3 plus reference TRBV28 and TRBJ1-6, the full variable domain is DVKVTQSSRYLVKRTGEKVFLECVQDMDHENMFWYRQDPGLGLRLIYFSYDVKMKEKGDIPEGYSVSREKKERFSLILESASTNQTSMYLCASSKDRGRALHFGNGTRLTVT.

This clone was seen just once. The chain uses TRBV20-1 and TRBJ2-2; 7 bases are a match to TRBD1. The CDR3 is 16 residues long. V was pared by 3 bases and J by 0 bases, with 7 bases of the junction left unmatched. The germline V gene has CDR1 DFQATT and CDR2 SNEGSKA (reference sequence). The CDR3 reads CSASLLGQSNTGELFF. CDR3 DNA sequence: TGCAGTGCTAGTTTATTGGGACAGTCGAACACCGGGGAGCTGTTTTTT.

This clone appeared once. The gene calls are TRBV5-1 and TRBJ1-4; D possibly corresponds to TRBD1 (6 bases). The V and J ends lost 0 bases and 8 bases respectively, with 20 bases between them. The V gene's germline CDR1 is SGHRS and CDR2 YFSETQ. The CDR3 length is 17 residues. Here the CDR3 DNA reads TGCGCCAGCAGCTTGGCCCCCAGGGGAGGGGGAGCGGAAAAACTGTTTTTT. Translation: CASSLAPRGGGAEKLFF.

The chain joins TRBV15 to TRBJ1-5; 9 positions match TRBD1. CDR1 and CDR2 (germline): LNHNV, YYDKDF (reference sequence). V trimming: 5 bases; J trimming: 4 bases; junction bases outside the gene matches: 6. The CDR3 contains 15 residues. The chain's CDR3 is CATSLPGQGNQPQHF. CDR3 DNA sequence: TGTGCCACCAGCCTACCGGGACAGGGTAATCAGCCCCAGCATTTT.

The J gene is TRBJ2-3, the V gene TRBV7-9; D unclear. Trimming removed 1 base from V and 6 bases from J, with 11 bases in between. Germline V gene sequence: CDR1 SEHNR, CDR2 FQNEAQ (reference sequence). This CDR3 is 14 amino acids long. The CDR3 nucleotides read TGTGCCAGCAGCTTAGTCGCTAAAGTGGATACGCAGTATTTT. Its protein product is CASSLVAKVDTQYF.

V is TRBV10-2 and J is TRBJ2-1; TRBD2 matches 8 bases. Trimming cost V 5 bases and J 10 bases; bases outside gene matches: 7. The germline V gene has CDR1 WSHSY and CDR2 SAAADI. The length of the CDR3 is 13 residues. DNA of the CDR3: TGCGCCAGCAGTCCTAGCGGGTTGGGGGAGCAGTTCTTC. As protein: CASSPSGLGEQFF.

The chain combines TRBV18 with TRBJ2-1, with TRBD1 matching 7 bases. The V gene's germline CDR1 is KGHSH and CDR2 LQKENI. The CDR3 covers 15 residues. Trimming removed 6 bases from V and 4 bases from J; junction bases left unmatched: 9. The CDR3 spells CASSLTGDGYNEQFF. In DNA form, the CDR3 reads TGTGCCAGCTCCCTTACAGGGGACGGGTACAATGAGCAGTTCTTC.

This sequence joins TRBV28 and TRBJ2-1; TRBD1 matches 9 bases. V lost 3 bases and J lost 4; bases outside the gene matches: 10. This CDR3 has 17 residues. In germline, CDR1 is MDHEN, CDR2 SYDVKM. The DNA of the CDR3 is TGTGCCAGCAGTTTGTCTACAGGGGGCAGGAGATACAATGAGCAGTTCTTC. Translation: CASSLSTGGRRYNEQFF.

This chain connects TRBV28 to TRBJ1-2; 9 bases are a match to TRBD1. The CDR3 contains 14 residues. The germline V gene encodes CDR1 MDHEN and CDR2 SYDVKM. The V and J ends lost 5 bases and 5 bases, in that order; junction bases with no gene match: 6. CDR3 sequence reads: CASSEPGTGYGYTF. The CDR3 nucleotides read TGTGCCAGCAGTGAACCCGGGACAGGGTATGGCTACACCTTC.

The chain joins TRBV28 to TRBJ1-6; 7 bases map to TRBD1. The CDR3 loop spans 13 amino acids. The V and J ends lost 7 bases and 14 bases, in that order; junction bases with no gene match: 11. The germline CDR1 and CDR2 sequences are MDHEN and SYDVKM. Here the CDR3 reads CASMTGSIAALHF. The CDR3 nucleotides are TGTGCCAGCATGACAGGGTCCATCGCGGCCCTCCACTTT.

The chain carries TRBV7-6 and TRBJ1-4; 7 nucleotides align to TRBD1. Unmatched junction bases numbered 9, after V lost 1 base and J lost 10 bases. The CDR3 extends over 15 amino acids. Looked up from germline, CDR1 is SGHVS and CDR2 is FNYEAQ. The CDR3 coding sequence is TGTGCCAGCAGCTTAGGGGGACAGCTTTCCGTAAAACTGTTTTTT. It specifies CASSLGGQLSVKLFF.

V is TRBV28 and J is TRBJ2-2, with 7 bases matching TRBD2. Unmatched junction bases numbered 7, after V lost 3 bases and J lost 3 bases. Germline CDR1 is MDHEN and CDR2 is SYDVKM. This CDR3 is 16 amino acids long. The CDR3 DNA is TGTGCCAGCAGTTTCGTCGGGACTACGGACACCGGGGAGCTGTTTTTT. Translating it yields CASSFVGTTDTGELFF. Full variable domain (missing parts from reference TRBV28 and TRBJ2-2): DVKVTQSSRYLVKRTGEKVFLECVQDMDHENMFWYRQDPGLGLRLIYFSYDVKMKEKGDIPEGYSVSREKKERFSLILESASTNQTSMYLCASSFVGTTDTGELFFGEGSRLTVL.

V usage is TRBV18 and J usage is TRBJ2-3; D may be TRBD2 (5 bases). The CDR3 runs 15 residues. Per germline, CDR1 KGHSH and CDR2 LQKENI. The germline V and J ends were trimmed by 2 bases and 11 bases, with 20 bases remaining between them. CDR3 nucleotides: TGTGCCAGCTCACCAGGGTCGCGGACTGAACCCAAGCAGTATTTT. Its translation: CASSPGSRTEPKQYF. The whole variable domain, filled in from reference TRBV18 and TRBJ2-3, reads NAGVMQNPRHLVRRRGQEARLRCSPMKGHSHVYWYRQLPEEGLKFMVYLQKENIIDESGMPKERFSAEFPKEGPSILRIQQVVRGDSAAYFCASSPGSRTEPKQYFGPGTRLTVL.

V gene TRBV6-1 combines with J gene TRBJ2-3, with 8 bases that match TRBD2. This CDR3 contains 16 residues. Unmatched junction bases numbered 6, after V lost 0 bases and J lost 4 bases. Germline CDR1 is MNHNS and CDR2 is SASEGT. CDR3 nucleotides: TGTGCCAGCAGTGAAGCGTGGACTAGCATGCCAGATACGCAGTATTTT. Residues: CASSEAWTSMPDTQYF.